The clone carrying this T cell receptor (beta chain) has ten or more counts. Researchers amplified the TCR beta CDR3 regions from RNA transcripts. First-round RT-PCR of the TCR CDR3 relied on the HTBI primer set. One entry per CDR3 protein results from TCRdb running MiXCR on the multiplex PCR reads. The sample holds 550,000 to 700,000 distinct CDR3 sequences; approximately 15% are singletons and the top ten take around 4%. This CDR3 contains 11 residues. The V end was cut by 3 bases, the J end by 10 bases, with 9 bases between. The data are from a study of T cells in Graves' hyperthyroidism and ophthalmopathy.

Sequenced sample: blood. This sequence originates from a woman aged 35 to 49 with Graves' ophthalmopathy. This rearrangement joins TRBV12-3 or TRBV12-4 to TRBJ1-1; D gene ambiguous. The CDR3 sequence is CASSLGNSAFF. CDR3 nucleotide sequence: TGTGCCAGCAGTTTGGGTAATTCAGCTTTCTTT.